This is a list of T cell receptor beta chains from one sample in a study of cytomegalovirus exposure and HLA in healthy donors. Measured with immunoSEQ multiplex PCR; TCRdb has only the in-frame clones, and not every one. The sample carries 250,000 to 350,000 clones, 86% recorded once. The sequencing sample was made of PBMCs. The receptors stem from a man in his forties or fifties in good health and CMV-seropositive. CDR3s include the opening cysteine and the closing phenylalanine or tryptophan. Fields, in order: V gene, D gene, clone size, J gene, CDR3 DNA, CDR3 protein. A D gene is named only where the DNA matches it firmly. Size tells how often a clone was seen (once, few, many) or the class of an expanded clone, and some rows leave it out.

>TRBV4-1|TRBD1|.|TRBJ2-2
TGCGCCAGCAGCCAATCACAGGGGATGGGGGAGCTGTTTTTT
CASSQSQGMGELFF
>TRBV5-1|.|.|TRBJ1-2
TGCGCCAGCAGCTTGGGACTACAGGGCTGGGGAAATGGCTACACCTTC
CASSLGLQGWGNGYTF
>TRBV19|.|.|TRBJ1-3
TGTGCCAGTACCCTCGACAGAAGGGGAAACACCATATATTTT
CASTLDRRGNTIYF
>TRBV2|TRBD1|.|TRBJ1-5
TGTGCCAGCTCGGGCACAGGGGGCACTCAGCCCCAGCATTTT
CASSGTGGTQPQHF
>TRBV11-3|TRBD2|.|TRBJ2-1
TGTGCCAGCAGCTTGACTAGCGGGTTATACAATGAGCAGTTCTTC
CASSLTSGLYNEQFF
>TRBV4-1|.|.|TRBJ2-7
TGCGCCAGCCGCCCCCAAGCATCCTACGAGCAGTACTTC
CASRPQASYEQYF
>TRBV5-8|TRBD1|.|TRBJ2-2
TGTGCCAGCAGCTTACAGGGGGCGTTCGCGAACACCGGGGAGCTGTTTTTT
CASSLQGAFANTGELFF
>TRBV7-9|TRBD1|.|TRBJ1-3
TGTGCCAGCAGCCCGGGACAGCCTAATCTCTCTGGAAACACCATATATTTT
CASSPGQPNLSGNTIYF
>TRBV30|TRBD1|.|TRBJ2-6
TGTGCCTGGAGTCTCCGGGACAGGTGGAGCTCTGGGGCCAACGTCCTGACTTTC
CAWSLRDRWSSGANVLTF
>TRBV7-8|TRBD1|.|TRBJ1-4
TGTGCCAGCAGACGAATACAGGCAGGGGGCCCAACTAATGAAAAACTGTTTTTT
CASRRIQAGGPTNEKLFF
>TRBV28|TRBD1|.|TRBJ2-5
TGTGCCAGCAGCCAAAGGGGGCGGGAGACCCAGTACTTC
CASSQRGRETQYF
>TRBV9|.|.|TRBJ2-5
TGTGCCAGCAGCGTAGGGTCAGGGGAGACCCAGTACTTC
CASSVGSGETQYF
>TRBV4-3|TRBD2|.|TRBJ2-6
TGCGCCAGCAGCCTCAGGCTAGCGGGAGGGCCATTTGGGGCCAACGTCCTGACTTTC
CASSLRLAGGPFGANVLTF
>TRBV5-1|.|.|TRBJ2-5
TGCGCCAGCAGCTTCTCTGGGGGCCCAGAGACCCAGTACTTC
CASSFSGGPETQYF
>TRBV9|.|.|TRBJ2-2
TGTGCCAGCAGCGTAGGGGGCAAGTTAACCGGGGAGCTGTTTTTT
CASSVGGKLTGELFF
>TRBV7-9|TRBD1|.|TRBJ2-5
TGTGCCAGCAGCCAGAACAGGGGCTCGGAGACCCAGTACTTC
CASSQNRGSETQYF
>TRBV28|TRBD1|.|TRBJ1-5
TGTGCCAGCAGTTTGACAGGGGGGGTCAATCAGCCCCAGCATTTT
CASSLTGGVNQPQHF
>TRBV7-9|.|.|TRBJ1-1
TGTTCCAGCAGCTTAGAACAGCATGAAGCTTTCTTT
CSSSLEQHEAFF
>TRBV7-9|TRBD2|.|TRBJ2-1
TGTGCCAGCAGCTTTTCGGGAGGGCCTATGAATGAGCAGTTCTTC
CASSFSGGPMNEQFF
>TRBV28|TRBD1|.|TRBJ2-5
TGTGCCAGCAGTTTATTCTTACCTGGGCAGGGGGCGCGGGAGACCCAGTACTTC
CASSLFLPGQGARETQYF
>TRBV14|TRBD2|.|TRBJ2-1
TGTGCCAGCAGCTGGGGAGCACTAGCGGGCAATGAGCAGTTCTTC
CASSWGALAGNEQFF
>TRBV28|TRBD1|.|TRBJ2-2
TGTGCCAGCAGGGGACAGGGGGCGACCGGGGAGCTGTTTTTT
CASRGQGATGELFF
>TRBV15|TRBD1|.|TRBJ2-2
TGTGCCACCAGCAGGATATGGGACAGGGGGACCGGGGAGCTGTTTTTT
CATSRIWDRGTGELFF
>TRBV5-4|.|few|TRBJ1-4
TGTGCCAGCAGCTTGGGGCGGACTAATGAAAAACTGTTTTTT
CASSLGRTNEKLFF
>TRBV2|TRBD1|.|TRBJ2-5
TGTGCCAGCAGTCCACGAAGGACAGGATCAGAGACCCAGTACTTC
CASSPRRTGSETQYF
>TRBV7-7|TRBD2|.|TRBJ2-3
TGTGCTAGCAGCCGACTAGCGGGAGGGCCGGATACGCAGTATTTT
CASSRLAGGPDTQYF
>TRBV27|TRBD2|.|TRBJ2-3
TGTGCCAGCAGTTTATCAATAGCGGGAGGCCCCACAGATACGCAGTATTTT
CASSLSIAGGPTDTQYF
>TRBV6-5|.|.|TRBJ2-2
TGTGCCAGCAGCTGGAGAAGGAACACCGGGGAGCTGTTTTTT
CASSWRRNTGELFF
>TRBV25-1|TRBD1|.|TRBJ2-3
TGTGCCAGCAGCAGGATAGGACAGGGGACGCGAGATACGCAGTATTTT
CASSRIGQGTRDTQYF
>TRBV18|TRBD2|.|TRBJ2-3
TGTGCCAGCTCACTGACTAGCGGCAGCACAGATACGCAGTATTTT
CASSLTSGSTDTQYF
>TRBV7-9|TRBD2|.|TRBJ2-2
TGTGCCAGCGACATACAAAGCGGGAGGGCCATCGGGGAGCTGTTTTTT
CASDIQSGRAIGELFF